This TCR beta chain appears in the sequencing data of a study of T cell responses to AZD1222 COVID-19 vaccine (dated by TCRdb to 2020 to 2022). For the wider study: Because spike-specific TCR depth and breadth did not differ between the two schedules, AZD1222 recipients who got a second dose at roughly 4 weeks were pooled with those who got a second dose at roughly 12 weeks. TCR sequencing covered some 250 trial participants: 207 given two doses of AZD1222 and around 25 given two doses of MenACWY control vaccine. Enrollment into the trials was organized by age into subgroups of 18-55, 56-69 and 70-plus years, and those subgroups contained roughly 140, 27 and 60 TCR-sequenced participants, respectively. Results and caveats for the whole study, not just this receptor: Nearly half of unique spike-specific TCRs reportedly recognized epitopes outside regions mutated in the B.1.351 and B.1.1.7 variants. Vaccine-associated CD4 TCRs spanned the whole spike protein, with dominant responses in regions 160-218 and 743-854. Conclusions about previously exposed vaccinees are limited because only six or seven AZD1222 recipients were SARS-CoV-2 seropositive at baseline. Most participants were white British and females outnumbered males, and the authors suggested that clonal diversity may have been underestimated. After two AZD1222 doses, both the breadth and the depth of spike-specific TCRs were significantly higher than at day 0 and than in MenACWY recipients. In the small 56-69-year group, the increase in depth fell short of significance, most likely because of low power. Because no samples from the day 14 peak response were available, repertoires could be characterized only after the peak T cell response.

With regard to this clone: The clone's antigen remains unknown. Per-base quality was not reported, and no clone a single base away is much larger than it.

The meaning of the sample's time point label: baseline before first vaccination. Vaccinee samples came from UK trials COV001 and COV002, including a single-blind randomized controlled phase 2/3 trial of AZD1222 (ChAdOx1 nCoV-19) in healthy adults. For TCRbeta chain sequencing, PBMC samples were collected from trial participants at day 0 and at day 28 after the second dose. There are 12 amino acids in the CDR3, from cysteine to phenylalanine inclusive. The read is trimmed to its CDR3 DNA, 36 bases read in frame from base 1. V sheds 2 bases and J sheds 6 bases, leaving 10 bases between their ends. The germline V gene (reference sequence) specifies GTSNPN as CDR1 and SVGIG as CDR2. The CDR3 regions of human TCRbeta chains were analyzed by immunosequencing. As for the authors' bioinformatics: TCRs in the repertoires were compared against a reference library of SARS-CoV-2-specific TCRs that had been generated with the MIRA antigen-specificity platform. Breadth was defined as the fraction of unique TCRs that were SARS-CoV-2-associated, and depth was defined as the fraction of total T cells that were SARS-CoV-2-associated. Using the MIRA data, each spike-specific TCR was assigned both to the spike region to which the TCR was reactive and to a CD4 or CD8 class. Log10-transformed breadth and depth values were compared by one-way ANOVA with Sidak's multiple comparisons tests. The immuneACCESS repertoire file appears here via TCRdb, limited to in-frame rearrangements. These files lack a portion of the clones; in checked studies, under half of the deficit traces to unresolved V genes, and the cause of the others is not known. V and J calls and clone size follow that table, whereas D and trimming were derived from the DNA. In all, the sample holds roughly 160,000 clones, and roughly 90% of those were seen once. The top ten constitute more than 1.5% of the sample.

Sample: peripheral blood, taken on day 0 of AZD1222 vaccination. The receptor's source is an adult in good health. The receptor chain draws on TRBV30 and TRBJ1-2, with TRBD1 perhaps the D gene, on 6 matching bases. The CDR3 here reads CAWSRQVDGYTF. The DNA sequence is given as TGTGCCTGGAGTAGACAGGTTGATGGCTACACCTTC.